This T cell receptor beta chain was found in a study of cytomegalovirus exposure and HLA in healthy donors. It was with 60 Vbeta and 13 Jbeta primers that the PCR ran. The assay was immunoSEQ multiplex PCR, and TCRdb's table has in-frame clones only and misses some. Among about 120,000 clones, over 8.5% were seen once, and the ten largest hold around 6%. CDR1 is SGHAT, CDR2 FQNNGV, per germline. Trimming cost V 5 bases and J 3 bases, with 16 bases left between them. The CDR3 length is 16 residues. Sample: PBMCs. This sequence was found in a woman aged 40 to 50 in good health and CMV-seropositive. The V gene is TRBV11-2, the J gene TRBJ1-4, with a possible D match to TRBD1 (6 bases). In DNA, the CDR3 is TGTGCCAGCAGCCCTGGGGGGGCCCCGGCTAATGAAAAACTGTTTTTT. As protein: CASSPGGAPANEKLFF.